This TCR beta chain was observed in a study of identical twins. Findings and limits, study-wide: In beta out-of-frame sequences, the excess sharing between twins was weaker. Without tracking the same donors, conclusions rested on cross-sectional statistical analysis.

Each cDNA held unique molecular identifiers, and template switching gave it a universal primer site. TCRdb re-called the 5' RACE reads with MiXCR, one entry per CDR3 protein. Of under 900,000 distinct CDR3 sequences listed, 12% were seen once; the top ten hold around 1.5%. Regarding this clonotype: The antigen is undetermined.

V trimming: 7 bases; J trimming: 5 bases; junction bases outside the gene matches: 5. The CDR3 runs 13 residues. The data also belong to a second study, concerning yellow fever vaccine responses in identical twins.

The TCR comes from a woman aged 18-29 years in good health. V and J are TRBV12-3 or TRBV12-4 and TRBJ2-5; 9 bases are a match to TRBD1. Material for sequencing was PBMCs. The CDR3 reads CASTADRGETQYF. For the CDR3, the DNA is TGTGCCAGCACCGCTGACAGGGGGGAGACCCAGTACTTC.